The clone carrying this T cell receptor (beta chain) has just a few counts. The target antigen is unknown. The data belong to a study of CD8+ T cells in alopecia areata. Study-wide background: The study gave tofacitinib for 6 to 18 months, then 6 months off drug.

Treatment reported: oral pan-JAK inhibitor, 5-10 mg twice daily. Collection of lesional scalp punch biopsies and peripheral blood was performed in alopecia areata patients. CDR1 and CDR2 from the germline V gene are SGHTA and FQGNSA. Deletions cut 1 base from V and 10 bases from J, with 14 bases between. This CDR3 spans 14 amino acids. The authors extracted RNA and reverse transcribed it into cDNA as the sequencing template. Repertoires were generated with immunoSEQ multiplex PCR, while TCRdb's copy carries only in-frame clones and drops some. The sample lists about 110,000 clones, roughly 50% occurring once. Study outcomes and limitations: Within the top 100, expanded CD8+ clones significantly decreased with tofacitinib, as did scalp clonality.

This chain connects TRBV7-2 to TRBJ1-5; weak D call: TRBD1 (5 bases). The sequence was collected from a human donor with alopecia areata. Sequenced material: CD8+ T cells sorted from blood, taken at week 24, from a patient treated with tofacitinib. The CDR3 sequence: CASSLEGTFPPQHF. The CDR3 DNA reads TGTGCCAGCAGCTTAGAGGGGACCTTTCCACCCCAGCATTTT.